The 5 T cell receptor beta chains in this list originate from one sample, sequenced in a study of blood T cells in healthy people across ages. It was with a sample-barcoded 5' primer and a J-beta primer mix that a second PCR of roughly 7 to 12 cycles was run. TCRdb called the 5' RACE reads again in MiXCR, with one record for every CDR3 protein. Here the sample spans under 700,000 distinct CDR3 sequences, 24% being singletons. The same sample was also studied in work on T cells of mothers and their children.

Sequenced: blood. The receptors stem from a boy under 18 in good health.

This clonotype occurred a few times. This chain connects TRBV13 to TRBJ1-5; D is undetermined. This CDR3 has 14 amino acids. CDR1 is PRHDT, CDR2 FYEKMQ, per germline (reference sequence). V was clipped by 0 bases and J by 3 bases, with 6 bases between them. The CDR3 region is CASSLGRVNQPQHF. The CDR3 nucleotides are TGTGCCAGCAGCTTAGGCCGCGTCAATCAGCCCCAGCATTTT.

The gene calls are TRBV9 and TRBJ2-2, with D unclear. Germline CDR1 SGDLS, CDR2 YYNGEE. V was cut by 1 base and J by 6 bases, with 19 bases left in between. There are 17 residues in the CDR3. CDR3 coding DNA: TGTGCCAGCAGCGTAAAGTTTGGGCTAGAGCGTCCCGGGGAGCTGTTTTTT. Protein product: CASSVKFGLERPGELFF.

The chain uses TRBV3-1 and TRBJ1-1, with 11 bases that match TRBD1. CDR1 LGHDT and CDR2 YNNKEL come from the germline V gene (reference sequence). The V gene end was trimmed by 3 bases and the J gene end by 4 bases; junction bases not matched to a gene: 4. The CDR3 sequence is 15 residues long. The CDR3 reads CASSQGDRGVTEAFF. The CDR3 bases are TGTGCCAGCAGCCAGGGGGACAGGGGGGTCACTGAAGCTTTCTTT.

This clonotype was observed a handful of times. The chain uses TRBV18 and TRBJ2-5; D is perhaps TRBD1 or TRBD2 (5 bases each). The length of the CDR3 is 15 residues. V lost 6 bases and J lost 1, with 15 bases in between. In germline, CDR1 is KGHSH, CDR2 LQKENI. For the CDR3, the DNA is TGTGCCAGCTCGAACTACGGGACGGGCCAAGAGACCCAGTACTTC. The encoded protein is CASSNYGTGQETQYF.

The V gene is TRBV7-8, the J gene TRBJ2-7, with 7 nucleotides matching TRBD1. Germline values: CDR1 SGHVS, CDR2 FQNEAQ. The CDR3 extends over 16 amino acids. The J segment lost 2 bases and the V segment lost 5 bases, leaving 12 bases of the junction unmatched. CDR3 DNA sequence: TGTGCCAGCAGCCGGACCGGGGACAGACTTCCCTACGAGCAGTACTTC. Residues: CASSRTGDRLPYEQYF.